A selection of T cell receptor beta chains follows, all from one sample in a study of immune characterization of retroperitoneal liposarcoma. TCRdb called the PCR reads again in MiXCR, with one record for every CDR3 protein. In the table there are 9,500 to 13,000 distinct CDR3 sequences, more than 25% of which are singletons. Sample: tumor tissue. Source of these receptors: a male donor with retroperitoneal liposarcoma. Both conserved end residues are part of each CDR3. The order of the fields is V gene, J gene, CDR3 length, D gene, clone size, CDR3 DNA, CDR3 protein. D genes are given only for firm matches. Size is stated for part of the rows, as once, few or many counts, or as a class when the clone is expanded.

v_call: TRBV6-1
j_call: TRBJ1-2
cdr3_length: 15
d_call: TRBD1
clone_size: NA
cdr3_nt: TGTGCCAGCACAATTCAGACAGGGGGATACTATGGCTACACCTTC
cdr3_aa: CASTIQTGGYYGYTF

v_call: TRBV6-1
j_call: TRBJ2-3
cdr3_length: 15
d_call: NA
clone_size: NA
cdr3_nt: TGTGCCAGCAGTGATGAAGGAGCCTCCCCGAGGACGCAGTATTTT
cdr3_aa: CASSDEGASPRTQYF

v_call: TRBV6-4
j_call: TRBJ2-7
cdr3_length: 15
d_call: NA
clone_size: NA
cdr3_nt: TGTGCCAGCAGTGTCGGGCTAGAGGGGTACAATGAGCAGTACTTC
cdr3_aa: CASSVGLEGYNEQYF

v_call: TRBV6-1
j_call: TRBJ2-7
cdr3_length: 15
d_call: TRBD2
clone_size: few
cdr3_nt: TGTGCCAGCAGCCCCCCGGGACTAGCCACCTACGAGCAGTACTTC
cdr3_aa: CASSPPGLATYEQYF

v_call: TRBV27
j_call: TRBJ2-7
cdr3_length: 14
d_call: NA
clone_size: once
cdr3_nt: TGTGCCAGCAGTTTTACGGGAGCACACAATGAGCAGTACTTC
cdr3_aa: CASSFTGAHNEQYF

v_call: TRBV7-2
j_call: TRBJ2-2
cdr3_length: 12
d_call: NA
clone_size: medium-sized
cdr3_nt: TGTGCCAGCAGGACCGGACAAGGGGAGCTGTTTTTT
cdr3_aa: CASRTGQGELFF

v_call: TRBV7-2
j_call: TRBJ2-3
cdr3_length: 12
d_call: NA
clone_size: NA
cdr3_nt: TGTGCCAGCAGCTTAGCCGCAGATACGCAGTATTTT
cdr3_aa: CASSLAADTQYF

v_call: TRBV12-3/TRBV12-4
j_call: TRBJ2-7
cdr3_length: 12
d_call: TRBD2
clone_size: medium-sized
cdr3_nt: TGTGCCAGCAGTCCCCGGGGGGACGAGCAGTACTTC
cdr3_aa: CASSPRGDEQYF

v_call: TRBV6-1
j_call: TRBJ1-2
cdr3_length: 13
d_call: NA
clone_size: NA
cdr3_nt: TGTGCCAGCAGGATACAGGGAAAAACCGGCTACACCTTC
cdr3_aa: CASRIQGKTGYTF

v_call: TRBV28
j_call: TRBJ1-6
cdr3_length: 14
d_call: NA
clone_size: NA
cdr3_nt: TGTGCCAGCAACGAGGTCAAGGGGAATTCACCCCTCCACTTT
cdr3_aa: CASNEVKGNSPLHF

v_call: TRBV6-1
j_call: TRBJ2-7
cdr3_length: 14
d_call: TRBD2
clone_size: many
cdr3_nt: TGTGCCAGCAGTGAAGTGGGGGGGGTCTACGAGCAGTACTTC
cdr3_aa: CASSEVGGVYEQYF

v_call: TRBV7-2
j_call: TRBJ2-7
cdr3_length: 15
d_call: TRBD2
clone_size: medium-sized
cdr3_nt: TGTGCCAGCAGCCCTTGGCCTCGGGGGGGGCTCGAGCAGTACTTC
cdr3_aa: CASSPWPRGGLEQYF

v_call: TRBV12-3/TRBV12-4
j_call: TRBJ2-4
cdr3_length: 13
d_call: TRBD1
clone_size: NA
cdr3_nt: TGTGCCAGCAGGACAGGGGGCAAAAACATTCAGTACTTC
cdr3_aa: CASRTGGKNIQYF

v_call: TRBV7-2
j_call: TRBJ1-3
cdr3_length: 13
d_call: TRBD1
clone_size: many
cdr3_nt: TGTGCCAGCAGCTCGGACAGGGGAAACACCATATATTTT
cdr3_aa: CASSSDRGNTIYF

v_call: TRBV6-6
j_call: TRBJ1-1
cdr3_length: 19
d_call: NA
clone_size: many
cdr3_nt: TGTGCCAGCAGTTACTTCGTTTCTGGCAGGGCGGGGGGGAACACTGAAGCTTTCTTT
cdr3_aa: CASSYFVSGRAGGNTEAFF

v_call: TRBV27
j_call: TRBJ2-3
cdr3_length: 15
d_call: TRBD2
clone_size: NA
cdr3_nt: TGTGCCAGCAGTTTTTCTAGCGGGTTCGCAGATACGCAGTATTTT
cdr3_aa: CASSFSSGFADTQYF

v_call: TRBV6-1
j_call: TRBJ2-1
cdr3_length: 16
d_call: NA
clone_size: many
cdr3_nt: TGTGCCAGCAGTCCCCGATCTCTTACAGGGACCTACGAGCAGTTCTTC
cdr3_aa: CASSPRSLTGTYEQFF

v_call: TRBV12-3/TRBV12-4
j_call: TRBJ2-1
cdr3_length: 14
d_call: NA
clone_size: NA
cdr3_nt: TGTGCCAGCAGTTTTGGCGGAGTCTCCTACGAGCAGTTCTTC
cdr3_aa: CASSFGGVSYEQFF

v_call: TRBV7-6
j_call: TRBJ2-5
cdr3_length: 14
d_call: TRBD2
clone_size: medium-sized
cdr3_nt: TGTGCCAGCAGCTTAGAGGGCGGGAGCCGGGAGCAGTACTTC
cdr3_aa: CASSLEGGSREQYF

v_call: TRBV6-6
j_call: TRBJ2-7
cdr3_length: 15
d_call: TRBD1
clone_size: once
cdr3_nt: TGTGCCAGCAGTTCGGGACAGGGAGTCTACAATGAGCAGTACTTC
cdr3_aa: CASSSGQGVYNEQYF

v_call: TRBV27
j_call: TRBJ2-1
cdr3_length: 15
d_call: TRBD1
clone_size: many
cdr3_nt: TGTGCCAGCAGTTACTCAGGGGGTCCCAACTACGAGCAGTTCTTC
cdr3_aa: CASSYSGGPNYEQFF

v_call: TRBV7-6
j_call: TRBJ2-1
cdr3_length: 16
d_call: TRBD2
clone_size: few
cdr3_nt: TGTGCCAGCAGCTTAGAAAGCGGGGGGGGCCACAATGAGCAGTTCTTC
cdr3_aa: CASSLESGGGHNEQFF

v_call: TRBV6-6
j_call: TRBJ2-2
cdr3_length: 14
d_call: NA
clone_size: many
cdr3_nt: TGTGCCAGCAGTTACGCAGAAACGGCCGGGGAGCTGTTTTTT
cdr3_aa: CASSYAETAGELFF

v_call: TRBV12-3/TRBV12-4
j_call: TRBJ2-1
cdr3_length: 15
d_call: NA
clone_size: NA
cdr3_nt: TGTGCCAGCACATTCTCGATGATACACCACAATGAGCAGTTCTTC
cdr3_aa: CASTFSMIHHNEQFF

v_call: TRBV7-6
j_call: TRBJ1-1
cdr3_length: 15
d_call: NA
clone_size: few
cdr3_nt: TGTGCCAGCAGCGAGGGACACCTCATGAACACTGAAGCTTTCTTT
cdr3_aa: CASSEGHLMNTEAFF

v_call: TRBV10-2
j_call: TRBJ1-1
cdr3_length: 15
d_call: TRBD1
clone_size: few
cdr3_nt: TGCGCCAGCAGTCACAGCCGGCAGGGGGTCACTGAAGCTTTCTTT
cdr3_aa: CASSHSRQGVTEAFF

v_call: TRBV6-1
j_call: TRBJ1-2
cdr3_length: 14
d_call: TRBD1
clone_size: NA
cdr3_nt: TGTGCCAGCATCAACAGGGGGCTACCCTATGGCTACACCTTC
cdr3_aa: CASINRGLPYGYTF

v_call: TRBV12-3/TRBV12-4
j_call: TRBJ2-3
cdr3_length: 11
d_call: NA
clone_size: many
cdr3_nt: TGTGCCAGCAACTTTCCAGATACGCAGTATTTT
cdr3_aa: CASNFPDTQYF

v_call: TRBV6-1
j_call: TRBJ1-1
cdr3_length: 14
d_call: TRBD1
clone_size: NA
cdr3_nt: TGTGCCAGCAGTCCTGGGACAGTGAACACTGAAGCTTTCTTT
cdr3_aa: CASSPGTVNTEAFF

v_call: TRBV6-6
j_call: TRBJ2-1
cdr3_length: 13
d_call: NA
clone_size: NA
cdr3_nt: TGTGCCGTTAAATGGGCAGGGGAGTACGTGCAGTTCTTC
cdr3_aa: CAVKWAGEYVQFF

v_call: TRBV7-6
j_call: TRBJ2-7
cdr3_length: 15
d_call: NA
clone_size: many
cdr3_nt: TGTGCCAGCAGCTTAGAGGCCGTCGGATACAATGAGCAGTACTTC
cdr3_aa: CASSLEAVGYNEQYF

v_call: TRBV7-8
j_call: TRBJ2-7
cdr3_length: 15
d_call: TRBD2
clone_size: few
cdr3_nt: TGTGCCAGCAGCTCACTAGCGGGCCGTTACAATGAGCAGTACTTC
cdr3_aa: CASSSLAGRYNEQYF

v_call: TRBV6-4
j_call: TRBJ2-2
cdr3_length: 14
d_call: NA
clone_size: medium-sized
cdr3_nt: TGTGCCAGCAGCACAGGGACTAACACCGGGGAGCTGTTTTTT
cdr3_aa: CASSTGTNTGELFF

v_call: TRBV10-2
j_call: TRBJ2-1
cdr3_length: 15
d_call: NA
clone_size: many
cdr3_nt: TGCGCCAGCAGCGGTGACTCAGGCGGGGCAGAGACCCAGTTCTTC
cdr3_aa: CASSGDSGGAETQFF

v_call: TRBV27
j_call: TRBJ2-7
cdr3_length: 15
d_call: TRBD2
clone_size: once
cdr3_nt: TGTGCCAGCAGTTTAGTAAGCGGGAGTTCCTACGAGCAGTACTTC
cdr3_aa: CASSLVSGSSYEQYF

v_call: TRBV7-9
j_call: TRBJ2-5
cdr3_length: 16
d_call: NA
clone_size: NA
cdr3_nt: TGTGCCAGCAGCTTAGCTGGAGGGCAGGGGGAAGAGACCCAGTACTTC
cdr3_aa: CASSLAGGQGEETQYF

v_call: TRBV11-3
j_call: TRBJ2-1
cdr3_length: 12
d_call: NA
clone_size: medium-sized
cdr3_nt: TGTGCCAGCAGCTTAGGAAATGGCTTCCAGTTCTTC
cdr3_aa: CASSLGNGFQFF

v_call: TRBV7-2
j_call: TRBJ2-7
cdr3_length: 12
d_call: NA
clone_size: medium-sized
cdr3_nt: TGTGCCAGCAGCCCTACTAGTTACGAGCAGTACTTC
cdr3_aa: CASSPTSYEQYF

v_call: TRBV6-2/TRBV6-3
j_call: TRBJ1-4
cdr3_length: 15
d_call: NA
clone_size: NA
cdr3_nt: TGTGCCAGCAGCCTCGGTCCGGCAACTAATGAAAAACTGTTTTTT
cdr3_aa: CASSLGPATNEKLFF

v_call: TRBV6-6
j_call: TRBJ2-1
cdr3_length: 17
d_call: TRBD1
clone_size: many
cdr3_nt: TGTGCCAGCAGTTACATGAAAGATACCGGGACAGCTTTCGAGCAGTTCTTC
cdr3_aa: CASSYMKDTGTAFEQFF

v_call: TRBV6-6
j_call: TRBJ2-7
cdr3_length: 13
d_call: NA
clone_size: many
cdr3_nt: TGTGCCAGCAGTTACGGCGGAGACAATGAGCAGTACTTC
cdr3_aa: CASSYGGDNEQYF

v_call: TRBV6-6
j_call: TRBJ1-6
cdr3_length: 15
d_call: NA
clone_size: many
cdr3_nt: TGTGCCAGCAGTTACTCGGGACGCGGAAATTCACCCCTCCACTTT
cdr3_aa: CASSYSGRGNSPLHF

v_call: TRBV7-8
j_call: TRBJ2-1
cdr3_length: 14
d_call: TRBD1
clone_size: medium-sized
cdr3_nt: TGTGCCAGCACCGCCGGGACAGGGTACAATGAGCAGTTCTTC
cdr3_aa: CASTAGTGYNEQFF

v_call: TRBV27
j_call: TRBJ2-7
cdr3_length: 14
d_call: TRBD1
clone_size: few
cdr3_nt: TGTGCCAGCAGTTTAAAAGGGGGCCCCTACGAGCAGTACTTC
cdr3_aa: CASSLKGGPYEQYF

v_call: TRBV12-3/TRBV12-4
j_call: TRBJ1-1
cdr3_length: 14
d_call: NA
clone_size: NA
cdr3_nt: TGTGCCAGCAGTTCTACAACAGTTAACACTGAAGCTTTCTTT
cdr3_aa: CASSSTTVNTEAFF

v_call: TRBV7-8
j_call: TRBJ2-7
cdr3_length: 15
d_call: TRBD2
clone_size: few
cdr3_nt: TGTGCCAGCAGCTTAGGGACTAGCGGGACCTACGAGCAGTACTTC
cdr3_aa: CASSLGTSGTYEQYF

v_call: TRBV3-1
j_call: TRBJ2-3
cdr3_length: 16
d_call: TRBD2
clone_size: once
cdr3_nt: TGTGCCAGCAGCCGACAACGGACTAGCGGAACAGATACGCAGTATTTT
cdr3_aa: CASSRQRTSGTDTQYF

v_call: TRBV7-3
j_call: TRBJ2-7
cdr3_length: 17
d_call: NA
clone_size: NA
cdr3_nt: TGTGCCAGCAGCCCCCCCGGGGAAGGCGCCCCAAGGGATGAGCAGTACTTC
cdr3_aa: CASSPPGEGAPRDEQYF

v_call: TRBV7-2
j_call: TRBJ2-1
cdr3_length: 11
d_call: NA
clone_size: NA
cdr3_nt: TGTGCCAGCAGCTATATCAATGAGCAGTTCTTC
cdr3_aa: CASSYINEQFF

v_call: TRBV4-1
j_call: TRBJ2-1
cdr3_length: 14
d_call: NA
clone_size: NA
cdr3_nt: TGCGCCAGCAACCTAGGGGGGTTGGGGGACGAGCAGTTCTTC
cdr3_aa: CASNLGGLGDEQFF

v_call: TRBV12-3/TRBV12-4
j_call: TRBJ2-1
cdr3_length: 16
d_call: TRBD2
clone_size: many
cdr3_nt: TGTGCCAGCAGTGCCGGGACTAGCGGGGGCCTTAGGGAGCAGTTCTTC
cdr3_aa: CASSAGTSGGLREQFF

v_call: TRBV6-6
j_call: TRBJ1-6
cdr3_length: 17
d_call: TRBD1
clone_size: NA
cdr3_nt: TGTGCCAGCAGTTCCCGGACAGGGAGCTCCTATAATTCACCCCTCCACTTT
cdr3_aa: CASSSRTGSSYNSPLHF

v_call: TRBV28
j_call: TRBJ2-5
cdr3_length: 15
d_call: NA
clone_size: few
cdr3_nt: TGTGCCAGCAGTTTGCGGGACTTGCTTTTGAATGAGCAGTACTTC
cdr3_aa: CASSLRDLLLNEQYF